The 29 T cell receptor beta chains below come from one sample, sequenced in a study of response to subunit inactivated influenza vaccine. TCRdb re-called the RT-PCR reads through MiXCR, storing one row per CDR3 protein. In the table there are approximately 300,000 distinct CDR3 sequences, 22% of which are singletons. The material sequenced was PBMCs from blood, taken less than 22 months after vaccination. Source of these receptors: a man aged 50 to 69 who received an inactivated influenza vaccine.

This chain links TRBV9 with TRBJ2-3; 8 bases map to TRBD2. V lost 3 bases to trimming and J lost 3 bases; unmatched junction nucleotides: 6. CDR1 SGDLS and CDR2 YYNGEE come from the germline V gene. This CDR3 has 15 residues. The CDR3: CASSGDGRATDTQYF. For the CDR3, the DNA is TGTGCCAGCAGCGGAGACGGGAGGGCGACAGATACGCAGTATTTT.

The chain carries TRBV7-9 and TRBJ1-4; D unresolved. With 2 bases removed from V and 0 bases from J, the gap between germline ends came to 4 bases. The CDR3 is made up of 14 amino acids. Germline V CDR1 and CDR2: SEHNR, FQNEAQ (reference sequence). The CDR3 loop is CASSLRTTNEKLFF. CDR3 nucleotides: TGTGCCAGCAGCTTAAGGACAACTAATGAAAAACTGTTTTTT.

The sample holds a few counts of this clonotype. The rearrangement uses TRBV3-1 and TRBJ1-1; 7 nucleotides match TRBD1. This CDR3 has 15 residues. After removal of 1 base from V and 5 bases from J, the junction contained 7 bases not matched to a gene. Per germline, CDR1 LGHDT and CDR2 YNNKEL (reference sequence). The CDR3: CASSQGLGGATEAFF. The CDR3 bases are TGTGCCAGCAGCCAAGGGCTAGGGGGCGCGACTGAAGCTTTCTTT.

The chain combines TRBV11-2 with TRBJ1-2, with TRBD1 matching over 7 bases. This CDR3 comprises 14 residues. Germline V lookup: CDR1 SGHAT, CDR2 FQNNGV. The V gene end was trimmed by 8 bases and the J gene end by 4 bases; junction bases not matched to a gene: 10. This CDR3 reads CASGTGALGYGYTF. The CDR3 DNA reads TGTGCCAGCGGCACAGGGGCTCTAGGCTATGGCTACACCTTC.

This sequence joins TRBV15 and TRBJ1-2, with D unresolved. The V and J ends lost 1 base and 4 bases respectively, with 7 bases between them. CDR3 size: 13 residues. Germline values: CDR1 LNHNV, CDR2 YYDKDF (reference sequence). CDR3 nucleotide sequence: TGTGCCACCAGCAGAGGAGATACCTATGGCTACACCTTC. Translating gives CATSRGDTYGYTF.

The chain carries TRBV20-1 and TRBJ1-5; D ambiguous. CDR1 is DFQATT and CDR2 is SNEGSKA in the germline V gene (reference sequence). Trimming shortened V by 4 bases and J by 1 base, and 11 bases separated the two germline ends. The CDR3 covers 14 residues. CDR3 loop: CSAISPGSNQPQHF. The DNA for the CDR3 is TGCAGTGCTATAAGCCCGGGAAGCAATCAGCCCCAGCATTTT.

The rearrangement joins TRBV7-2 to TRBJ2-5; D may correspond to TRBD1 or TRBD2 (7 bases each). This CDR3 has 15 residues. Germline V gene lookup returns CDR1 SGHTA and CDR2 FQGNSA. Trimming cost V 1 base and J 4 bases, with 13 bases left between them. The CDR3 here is CASSLDPGGGETQYF. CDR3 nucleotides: TGTGCCAGCAGCTTAGATCCAGGGGGGGGAGAGACCCAGTACTTC.

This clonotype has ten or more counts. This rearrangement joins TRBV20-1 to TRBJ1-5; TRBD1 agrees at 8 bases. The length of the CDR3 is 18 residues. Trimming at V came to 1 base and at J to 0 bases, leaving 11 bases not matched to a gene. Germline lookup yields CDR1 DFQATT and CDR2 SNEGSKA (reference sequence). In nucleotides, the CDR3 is TGCAGTGCTAGAGTGAGCGGCAGGGGGCGAGGTAGCAATCAGCCCCAGCATTTT. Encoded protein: CSARVSGRGRGSNQPQHF.

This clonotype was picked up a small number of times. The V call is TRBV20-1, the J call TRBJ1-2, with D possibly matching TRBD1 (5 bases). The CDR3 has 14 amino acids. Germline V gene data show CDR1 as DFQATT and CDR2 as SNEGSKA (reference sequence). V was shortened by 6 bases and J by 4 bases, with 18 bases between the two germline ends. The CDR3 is CSALGPASGYGYTF. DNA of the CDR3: TGCAGTGCCCTGGGACCCGCCTCCGGCTATGGCTACACCTTC.

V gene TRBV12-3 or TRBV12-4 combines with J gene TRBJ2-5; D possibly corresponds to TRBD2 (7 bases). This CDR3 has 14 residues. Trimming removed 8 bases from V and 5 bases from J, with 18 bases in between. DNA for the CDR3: TGTGCCAGCCAGGAGGGGGGGCCCAGTGAGACCCAGTACTTC. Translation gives CASQEGGPSETQYF.

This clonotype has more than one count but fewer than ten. CDR3 DNA sequence: TGTGCCAGCAGCGAGGGACTACGGGAGTTCTTC. Translated, it gives CASSEGLREFF. The genes are TRBV12-3 or TRBV12-4 and TRBJ2-1; TRBD2 matches at 7 bases. This CDR3 has 11 amino acids. The trim removed 6 bases at V and 14 bases at J, leaving 7 bases unmatched.

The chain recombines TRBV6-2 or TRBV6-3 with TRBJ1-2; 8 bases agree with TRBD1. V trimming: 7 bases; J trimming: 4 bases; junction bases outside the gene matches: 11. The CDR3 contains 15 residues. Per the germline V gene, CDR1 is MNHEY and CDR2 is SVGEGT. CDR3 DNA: TGTGCCAGCACTGATGGACAGGGCCGAGGCTATGGCTACACCTTC. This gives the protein CASTDGQGRGYGYTF.

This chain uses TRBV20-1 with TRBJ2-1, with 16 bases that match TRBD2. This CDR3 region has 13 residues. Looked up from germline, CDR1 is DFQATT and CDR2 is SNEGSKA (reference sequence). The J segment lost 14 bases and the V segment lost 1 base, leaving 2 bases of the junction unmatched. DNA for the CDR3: TGCAGTGCTAGAGTGGGACTAGCGGGAGGGAAGTTCTTC. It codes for CSARVGLAGGKFF.

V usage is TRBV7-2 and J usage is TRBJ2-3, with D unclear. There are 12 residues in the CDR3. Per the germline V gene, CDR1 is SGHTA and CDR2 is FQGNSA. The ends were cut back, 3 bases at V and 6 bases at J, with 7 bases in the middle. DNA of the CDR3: TGTGCCAGCAGCTTTGGCGTCGATACGCAGTATTTT. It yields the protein CASSFGVDTQYF.

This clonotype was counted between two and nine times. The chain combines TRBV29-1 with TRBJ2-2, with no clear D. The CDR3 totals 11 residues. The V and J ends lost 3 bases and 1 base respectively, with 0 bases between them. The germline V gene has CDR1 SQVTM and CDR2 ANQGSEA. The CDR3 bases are TGCAGCGTTGAGAACACCGGGGAGCTGTTTTTT. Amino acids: CSVENTGELFF.

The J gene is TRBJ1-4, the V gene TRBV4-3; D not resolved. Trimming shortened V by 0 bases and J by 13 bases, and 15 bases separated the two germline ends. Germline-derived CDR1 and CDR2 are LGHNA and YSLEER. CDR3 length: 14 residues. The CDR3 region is CASSQESLRSGLFF. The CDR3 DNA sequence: TGCGCCAGCAGCCAAGAATCGCTGAGGAGCGGACTGTTTTTT.

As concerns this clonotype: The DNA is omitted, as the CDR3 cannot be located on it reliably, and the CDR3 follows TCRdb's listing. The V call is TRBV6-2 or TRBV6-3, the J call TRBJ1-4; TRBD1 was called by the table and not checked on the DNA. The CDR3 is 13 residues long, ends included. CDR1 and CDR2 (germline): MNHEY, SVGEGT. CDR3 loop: CASSGQYMKNCFF.

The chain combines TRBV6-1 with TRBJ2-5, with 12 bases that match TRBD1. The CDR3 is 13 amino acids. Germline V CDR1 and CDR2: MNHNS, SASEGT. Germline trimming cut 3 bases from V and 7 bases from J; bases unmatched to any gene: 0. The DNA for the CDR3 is TGTGCCAGCAGTGAGGGACAGGGGGCGACCCAGTACTTC. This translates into CASSEGQGATQYF.

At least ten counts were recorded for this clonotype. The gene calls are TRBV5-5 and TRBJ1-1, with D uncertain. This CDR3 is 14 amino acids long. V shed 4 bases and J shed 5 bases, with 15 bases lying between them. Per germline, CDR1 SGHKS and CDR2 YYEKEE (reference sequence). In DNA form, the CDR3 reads TGTGCCAGCAGCGCCTTGGTGTCGCGGACTGAAGCTTTCTTT. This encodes CASSALVSRTEAFF.

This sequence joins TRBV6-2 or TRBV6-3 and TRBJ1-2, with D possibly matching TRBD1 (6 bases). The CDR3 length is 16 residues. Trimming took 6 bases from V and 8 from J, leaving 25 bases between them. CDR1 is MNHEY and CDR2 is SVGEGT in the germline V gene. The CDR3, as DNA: TGTGCCAGCAGCAGAACTACCGGGACACAAATTAGGGGCTACACCTTC. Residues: CASSRTTGTQIRGYTF.

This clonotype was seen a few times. CDR3 DNA sequence: TGTGCCATGAAGGGGGGACTTGAAGCTAACTATGGCTACACCTTC. It codes for CAMKGGLEANYGYTF. The rearrangement joins TRBV10-3 to TRBJ1-2; the D gene is possibly TRBD1 (6 bases). The V gene lost 9 bases and the J gene lost 0 bases, with 17 bases spanning the gap. Per the germline V gene, CDR1 is ENHRY and CDR2 is SYGVKD. The CDR3 consists of 15 residues.

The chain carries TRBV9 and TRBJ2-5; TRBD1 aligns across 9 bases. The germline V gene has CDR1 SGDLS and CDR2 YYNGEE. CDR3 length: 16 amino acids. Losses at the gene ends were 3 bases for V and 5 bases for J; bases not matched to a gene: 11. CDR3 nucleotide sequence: TGTGCCAGCAGCGGGTCCGGGACAGGGTACCGGGAGACCCAGTACTTC. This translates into CASSGSGTGYRETQYF. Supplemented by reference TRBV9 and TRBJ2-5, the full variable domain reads DSGVTQTPKHLITATGQRVTLRCSPRSGDLSVYWYQQSLDQGLQFLIQYYNGEERAKGNILERFSAQQFPDLHSELNLSSLELGDSALYFCASSGSGTGYRETQYFGPGTRLLVL.

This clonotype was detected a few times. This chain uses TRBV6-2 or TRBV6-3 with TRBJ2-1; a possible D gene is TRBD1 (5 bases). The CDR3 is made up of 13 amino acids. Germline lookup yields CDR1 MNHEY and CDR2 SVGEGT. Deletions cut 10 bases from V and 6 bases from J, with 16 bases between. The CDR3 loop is CATSGHTPNEQFF. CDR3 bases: TGTGCCACATCAGGGCATACCCCCAATGAGCAGTTCTTC.

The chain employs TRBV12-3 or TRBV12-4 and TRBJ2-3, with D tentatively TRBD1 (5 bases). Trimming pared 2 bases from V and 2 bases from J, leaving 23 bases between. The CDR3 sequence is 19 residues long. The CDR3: CASSLIELWGPPHTDTQYF. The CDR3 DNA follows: TGTGCCAGCAGTTTAATCGAACTCTGGGGCCCCCCACACACAGATACGCAGTATTTT.

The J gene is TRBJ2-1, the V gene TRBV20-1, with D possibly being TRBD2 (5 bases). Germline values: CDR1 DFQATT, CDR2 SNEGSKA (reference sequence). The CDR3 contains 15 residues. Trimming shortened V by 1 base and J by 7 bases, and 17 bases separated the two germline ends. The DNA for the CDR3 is TGCAGTGCTAGAGTGAGTCGAAGGGAGACGAATGAGCAGTTCTTC. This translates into CSARVSRRETNEQFF.

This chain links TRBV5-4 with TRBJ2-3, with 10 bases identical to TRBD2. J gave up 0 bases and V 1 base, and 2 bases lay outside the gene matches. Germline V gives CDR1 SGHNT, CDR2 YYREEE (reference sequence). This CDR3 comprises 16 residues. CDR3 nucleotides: TGTGCCAGCAGCTTGAGGACTAGCGGAAGCACAGATACGCAGTATTTT. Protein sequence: CASSLRTSGSTDTQYF. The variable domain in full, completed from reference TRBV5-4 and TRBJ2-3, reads ETGVTQSPTHLIKTRGQQVTLRCSSQSGHNTVSWYQQALGQGPQFIFQYYREEENGRGNFPPRFSGLQFPNYSSELNVNALELDDSALYLCASSLRTSGSTDTQYFGPGTRLTVL.

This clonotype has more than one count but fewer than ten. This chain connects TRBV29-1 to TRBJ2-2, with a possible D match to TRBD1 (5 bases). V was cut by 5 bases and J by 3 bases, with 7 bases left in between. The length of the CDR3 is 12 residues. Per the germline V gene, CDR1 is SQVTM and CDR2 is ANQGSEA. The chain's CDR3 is CSVTGDTGELFF. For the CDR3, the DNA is TGCAGCGTTACAGGAGACACCGGGGAGCTGTTTTTT.

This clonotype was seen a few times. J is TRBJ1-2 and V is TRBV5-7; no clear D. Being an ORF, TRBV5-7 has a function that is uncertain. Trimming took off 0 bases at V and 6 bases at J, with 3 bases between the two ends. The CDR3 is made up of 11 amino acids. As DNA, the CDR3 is TGTGCCAGCAGCTTGGAGGATGGCTACACCTTC. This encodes CASSLEDGYTF.

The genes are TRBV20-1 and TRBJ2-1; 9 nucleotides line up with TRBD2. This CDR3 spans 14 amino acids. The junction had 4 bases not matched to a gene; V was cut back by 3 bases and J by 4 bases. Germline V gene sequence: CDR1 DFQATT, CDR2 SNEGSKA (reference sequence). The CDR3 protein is CSARRTSVYNEQFF. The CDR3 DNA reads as TGCAGTGCTAGGCGGACTAGCGTTTACAATGAGCAGTTCTTC.